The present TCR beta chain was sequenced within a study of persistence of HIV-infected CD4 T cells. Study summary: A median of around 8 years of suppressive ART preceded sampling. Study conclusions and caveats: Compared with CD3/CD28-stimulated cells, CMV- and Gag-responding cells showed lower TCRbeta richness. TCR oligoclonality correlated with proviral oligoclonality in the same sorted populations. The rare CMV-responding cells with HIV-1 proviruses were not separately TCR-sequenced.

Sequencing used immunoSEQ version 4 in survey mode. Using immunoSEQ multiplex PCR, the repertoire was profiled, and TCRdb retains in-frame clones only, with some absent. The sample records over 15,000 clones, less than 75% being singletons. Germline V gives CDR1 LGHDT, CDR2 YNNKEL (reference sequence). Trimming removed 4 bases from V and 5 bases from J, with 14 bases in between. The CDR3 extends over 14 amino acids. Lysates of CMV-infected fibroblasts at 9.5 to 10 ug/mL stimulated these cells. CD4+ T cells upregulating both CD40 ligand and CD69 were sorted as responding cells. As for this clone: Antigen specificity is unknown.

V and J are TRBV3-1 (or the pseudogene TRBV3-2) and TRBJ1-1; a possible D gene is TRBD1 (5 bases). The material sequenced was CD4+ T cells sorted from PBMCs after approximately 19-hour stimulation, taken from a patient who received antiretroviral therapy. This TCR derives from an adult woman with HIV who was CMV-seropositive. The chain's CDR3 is CASSPQGGRTEAFF. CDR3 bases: TGTGCCAGCAGCCCTCAGGGTGGGAGGACTGAAGCTTTCTTT.